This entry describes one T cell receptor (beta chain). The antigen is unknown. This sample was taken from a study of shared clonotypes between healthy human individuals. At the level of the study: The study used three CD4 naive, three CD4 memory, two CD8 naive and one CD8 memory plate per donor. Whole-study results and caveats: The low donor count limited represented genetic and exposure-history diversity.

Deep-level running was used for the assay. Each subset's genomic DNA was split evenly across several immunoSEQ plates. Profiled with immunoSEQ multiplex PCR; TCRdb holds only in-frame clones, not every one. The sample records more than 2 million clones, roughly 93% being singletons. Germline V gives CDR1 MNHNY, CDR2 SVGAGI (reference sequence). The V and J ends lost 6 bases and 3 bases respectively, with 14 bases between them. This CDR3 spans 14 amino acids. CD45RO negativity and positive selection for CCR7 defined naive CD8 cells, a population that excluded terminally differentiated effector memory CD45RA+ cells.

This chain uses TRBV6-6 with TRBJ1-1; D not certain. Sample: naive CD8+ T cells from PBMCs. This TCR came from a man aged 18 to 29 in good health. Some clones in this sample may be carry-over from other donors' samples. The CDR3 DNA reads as TGTGCCAGCAGCCCCCGATCCAGTGACACTGAAGCTTTCTTT. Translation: CASSPRSSDTEAFF.